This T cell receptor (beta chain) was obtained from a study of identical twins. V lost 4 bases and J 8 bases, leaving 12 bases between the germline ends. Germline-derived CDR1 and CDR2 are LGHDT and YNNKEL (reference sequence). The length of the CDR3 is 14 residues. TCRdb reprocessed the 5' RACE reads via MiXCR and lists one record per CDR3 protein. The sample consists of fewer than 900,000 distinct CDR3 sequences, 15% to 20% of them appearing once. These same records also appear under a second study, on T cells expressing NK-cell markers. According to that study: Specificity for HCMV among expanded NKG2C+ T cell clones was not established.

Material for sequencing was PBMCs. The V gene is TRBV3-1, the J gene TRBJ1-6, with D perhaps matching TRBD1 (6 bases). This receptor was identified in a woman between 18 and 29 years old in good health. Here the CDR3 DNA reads TGTGCCAGCAGCCCAGGGACAACCTATTCACCCCTCCACTTT. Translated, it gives CASSPGTTYSPLHF.